Below, 18 T cell receptor beta chains from the same sample are listed, as sequenced in a study of T-cell memory formation after mild COVID-19. TCRdb recomputed calls from the 5' RACE reads with MiXCR, one row per CDR3 protein. The data show 400,000 to 550,000 distinct CDR3 sequences, around 27% seen once. Sequencing used PBMCs or a T cell subset sorted from them (not recorded which). These receptors all come from an adult woman who had mild COVID-19 (a few samples of this study predate the infection). Cell type and time point are not known.

CDR3 nucleotides: TGCAGTGCTAAGCTGGGGGGAGGTGGGACAGATACGCAGTATTTT. The encoded protein is CSAKLGGGGTDTQYF. This chain links TRBV20-1 with TRBJ2-3; TRBD2 is a possible D gene (6 bases). The germline V and J ends were trimmed by 4 bases and 3 bases, with 17 bases remaining between them. The V gene's germline CDR1 is DFQATT and CDR2 SNEGSKA (reference sequence). This CDR3 is built from 15 residues.

The rearrangement links TRBV15 to TRBJ1-2; 9 bases match TRBD1. CDR1 and CDR2 (germline): LNHNV, YYDKDF (reference sequence). The CDR3 sequence is 13 residues long. V was pared by 6 bases and J by 7 bases, with 6 bases of the junction left unmatched. CDR3 sequence reads: CATSPGQGAGYTF. The CDR3 DNA sequence: TGTGCCACCAGTCCGGGACAGGGTGCTGGCTACACCTTC.

There are many counts of this clonotype. The chain couples TRBV5-1 to TRBJ2-1; TRBD2 agrees at 11 bases. This CDR3 is built from 15 residues. CDR1 is SGHRS and CDR2 is YFSETQ in the germline V gene. The junction had 6 bases not matched to a gene; V was cut back by 0 bases and J by 10 bases. The CDR3 sequence: CASSLDLAGGREQFF. CDR3 sequence (DNA): TGCGCCAGCAGCTTGGATCTAGCGGGAGGTCGGGAGCAGTTCTTC.

This chain links TRBV5-6 with TRBJ1-1; possible D gene TRBD1, 6 bases. V was clipped by 3 bases and J by 3 bases, with 15 bases between them. From germline, CDR1 is SGHDT and CDR2 YYEEEE. CDR3 size: 15 residues. The DNA for the CDR3 is TGTGCCAGCAGCTCAGGGGCAGGGATGTACACTGAAGCTTTCTTT. The encoded protein is CASSSGAGMYTEAFF.

This clonotype is a singleton in its sample. The chain has TRBV5-4 and TRBJ1-2; 8 nucleotides agree with TRBD1. This CDR3 comprises 17 residues. The trim removed 1 base at V and 5 bases at J, leaving 13 bases unmatched. Germline values: CDR1 SGHNT, CDR2 YYREEE (reference sequence). CDR3 sequence reads: CASSLMGAQGAGYGYTF. CDR3 in DNA: TGTGCCAGCAGCTTGATGGGGGCGCAGGGGGCGGGATATGGCTACACCTTC.

This chain joins TRBV25-1 and TRBJ2-7, with D possibly TRBD2 on 6 matching bases. The CDR3 extends over 16 amino acids. V was trimmed by 7 bases and J by 4 bases, leaving 23 bases between them. Germline V CDR1 and CDR2: MGHDK, SYGVNS. CDR3 DNA: TGTGCCAGCACCTCCGCGGGCGGGACTGAACTTTACGAGCAGTACTTC. Protein product: CASTSAGGTELYEQYF.

This chain connects TRBV30 to TRBJ2-1; D is possibly TRBD2 (6 bases). CDR3 length: 12 residues. Germline assignment: CDR1 GTSNPN and CDR2 SVGIG (reference sequence). V lost 7 bases to trimming and J lost 7 bases, with 14 bases between them. CDR3 nucleotide sequence: TGTGCCTCCGGCGGGAATGGTAATGAGCAGTTCTTC. Amino acid sequence: CASGGNGNEQFF. The full variable domain, completed using reference TRBV30 and TRBJ2-1, is SQTIHQWPATLVQPVGSPLSLECTVEGTSNPNLYWYRQAAGRGLQLLFYSVGIGQISSEVPQNLSASRPQDRQFILSSKKLLLSDSGFYLCASGGNGNEQFFGPGTRLTVL.

Only a few counts were recorded for this clonotype. This chain uses TRBV7-2 with TRBJ2-1, with TRBD2 matching 15 bases. The CDR3 spans 18 residues. Germline V gives CDR1 SGHTA, CDR2 FQGNSA. V shed 5 bases and J 1 base; nucleotides not matched to a gene: 6. In DNA form, the CDR3 reads TGTGCCAGCAGCCAGGGACTAGCGGGGGGCTTGTCCTACAATGAGCAGTTCTTC. This codes for CASSQGLAGGLSYNEQFF.

The chain has TRBV7-8 and TRBJ2-2; possibly TRBD1 or TRBD2 for D (5 bases each). The CDR3 sequence is 18 residues long. CDR1 and CDR2 from the germline V gene are SGHVS and FQNEAQ. Between the trimmed V and J ends, which lost 5 bases and 2 bases, there was a span of 21 bases. The CDR3 DNA sequence: TGTGCCAGCAGCCCTAGGTTGGGGCTAGCAACCAACACCGGGGAGCTGTTTTTT. It codes for CASSPRLGLATNTGELFF.

The chain links TRBV29-1 to TRBJ2-3, with no clear D. Between the trimmed V and J ends, which lost 6 bases and 0 bases, there was a span of 13 bases. The CDR3 totals 14 residues. Germline-derived CDR1 and CDR2 are SQVTM and ANQGSEA. DNA for the CDR3: TGCAGCGTGATGGGGTTCACTAGCACAGATACGCAGTATTTT. It codes for CSVMGFTSTDTQYF.

The V and J genes are TRBV2 and TRBJ2-7; D not resolved. The V end was cut by 1 base, the J end by 4 bases, with 11 bases between. The V gene's germline CDR1 is SNHLY and CDR2 FYNNEI. This CDR3 is built from 14 residues. CDR3 in amino acids: CASSEGELRYEQYF. The CDR3 DNA follows: TGTGCCAGCAGTGAAGGCGAGCTGCGATACGAGCAGTACTTC.

The chain couples TRBV6-6 to TRBJ1-4; D is unresolved. Trimming removed 10 bases at V and 5 bases at J, with 17 bases between. Germline-derived CDR1 and CDR2 are MNHNY and SVGAGI (reference sequence). There are 14 residues in the CDR3. The CDR3 nucleotides read TGTGCCACCTCCCTTTCAGTCAGAAATGAAAAACTGTTTTTT. As protein: CATSLSVRNEKLFF.

This clonotype came up a few times. This chain links TRBV6-1 with TRBJ1-2; the D gene is possibly TRBD1 (5 bases). V lost 1 base, J lost 7 bases, and 10 bases lay in between. The CDR3 loop spans 13 amino acids. From germline, CDR1 is MNHNS and CDR2 SASEGT. The CDR3 region has the DNA TGTGCCAGCAGTGAAGTGAACAGGCCTGGCTACACCTTC. Protein sequence: CASSEVNRPGYTF.

This sequence joins TRBV6-6 and TRBJ2-5; TRBD1 or TRBD2 may be the D gene (6 bases each). Germline V gene lookup returns CDR1 MNHNY and CDR2 SVGAGI (reference sequence). This CDR3 has 15 amino acids. Trimming pared 3 bases from V and 3 bases from J, leaving 14 bases between. The CDR3 loop is CASSYFGGPKETQYF. For the CDR3, the DNA is TGTGCCAGCAGTTATTTTGGGGGGCCGAAAGAGACCCAGTACTTC.

This clonotype appeared a few times. CDR3 sequence (DNA): TGTGCCAGCAGCTTGGGTCAATCACCCCTCCACTTT. Translation gives CASSLGQSPLHF. This sequence joins TRBV5-4 and TRBJ1-6; D is ambiguous. CDR3 size: 12 residues. Trimming left V 0 bases short and J 10 bases short, with 5 bases between. The V gene's germline CDR1 is SGHNT and CDR2 YYREEE (reference sequence).

The chain recombines TRBV5-6 with TRBJ2-2, with D perhaps assigned TRBD1 or TRBD2 (5 bases each). The CDR3 extends over 15 amino acids. With 1 base removed from V and 2 bases from J, the gap between germline ends came to 9 bases. CDR1 is SGHDT and CDR2 is YYEEEE in the germline V gene. DNA for the CDR3: TGTGCCAGCAGCTTGACGGGGCATAACACCGGGGAGCTGTTTTTT. Its translation: CASSLTGHNTGELFF.

J is TRBJ1-1 and V is TRBV10-3; 8 bases are shared with TRBD1. The CDR3 extends over 14 amino acids. J was trimmed by 0 bases and V by 5 bases; bases with no gene match: 2. CDR1 is ENHRY and CDR2 is SYGVKD in the germline V gene. The CDR3: CAISRQGMNTEAFF. In DNA, the CDR3 is TGTGCCATCAGTCGACAGGGGATGAACACTGAAGCTTTCTTT.

For the CDR3, the DNA is TGTGCCAGCAGTTACTCCGAGGGCCAGCCCCAGCATTTT. Protein product: CASSYSEGQPQHF. The chain couples TRBV6-6 to TRBJ1-5; D is unresolved. The germline V gene has CDR1 MNHNY and CDR2 SVGAGI (reference sequence). The V gene lost 0 bases and the J gene lost 7 bases, with 7 bases spanning the gap. This CDR3 has 13 residues.